This T cell receptor (beta chain) stems from a study of blood T cell repertoires in COVID-19. About the study: Specimens from acute and convalescent COVID-19 originated in the United States, Italy and Spain. Nucleic acid was either cDNA or gDNA, and it came from T cells, B-cell-depleted T cells, or PBMCs.

The germline V gene encodes CDR1 SQVTM and CDR2 ANQGSEA. The CDR3 consists of 12 residues. Trimming cost V 4 bases and J 4 bases, with 10 bases left between them. How the authors handled the data: The authors estimated nucleated cell counts from reference gene primer amplification. Sequencing was performed with immunoSEQ multiplex PCR; in TCRdb, only in-frame clones are kept and a portion is missing. The DNA was the basis for D and trimming; V, J and clone size are from that table. The data contain about 250,000 clones, around 89% of them seen just once; the ten biggest clones take up just under 1%. The sample consisted of peripheral blood. The receptor's source is a woman between 35 and 50 years old who had recovered from COVID-19. This chain joins TRBV29-1 and TRBJ1-2; D is unresolved. CDR3 in DNA: TGCAGCGTTGGGGCAGGCGTCTATGGCTACACCTTC. This encodes CSVGAGVYGYTF.